The 2 T cell receptor beta chains below all came from one sample that was sequenced in a study of T cell responses to AZD1222 COVID-19 vaccine. The method was immunoSEQ multiplex PCR; TCRdb's version includes in-frame clones alone and lacks a portion of them. This sample has over 75,000 clones, with approximately 89% found just once. Sequenced here: peripheral blood, sampled on day 0 of AZD1222 vaccination. All receptors derive from an adult in good health.

The chain has TRBV11-2 and TRBJ2-7, with 8 bases that match TRBD2. Germline assignment: CDR1 SGHAT and CDR2 FQNNGV. V gave up 0 bases and J gave up 2 bases; unmatched junction bases: 3. CDR3 length: 15 residues. In DNA form, the CDR3 reads TGTGCCAGCAGCTTAGACGGGAGGGTTCCCTACGAGCAGTACTTC. Translated, it gives CASSLDGRVPYEQYF.

The chain couples TRBV5-1 to TRBJ2-2; tentative D call: TRBD1 (5 bases). The CDR3 is made up of 13 amino acids. Germline V gene data show CDR1 as SGHRS and CDR2 as YFSETQ. V gave up 10 bases and J gave up 1 base, with 11 bases separating them. The CDR3 nucleotides read TGCGCCTCCCGTAGGGGGAACACCGGGGAGCTGTTTTTT. Protein product: CASRRGNTGELFF.